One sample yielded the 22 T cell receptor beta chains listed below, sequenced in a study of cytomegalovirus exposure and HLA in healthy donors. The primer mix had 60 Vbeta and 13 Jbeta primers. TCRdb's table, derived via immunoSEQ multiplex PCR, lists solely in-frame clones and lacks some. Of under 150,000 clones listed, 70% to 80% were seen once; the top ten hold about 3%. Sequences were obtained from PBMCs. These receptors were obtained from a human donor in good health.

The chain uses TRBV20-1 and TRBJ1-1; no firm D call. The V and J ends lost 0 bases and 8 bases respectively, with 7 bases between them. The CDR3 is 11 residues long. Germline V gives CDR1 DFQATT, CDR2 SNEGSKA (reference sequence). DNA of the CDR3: TGCAGTGCTAGAGATCGCGGGGAAGCTTTCTTT. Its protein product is CSARDRGEAFF.

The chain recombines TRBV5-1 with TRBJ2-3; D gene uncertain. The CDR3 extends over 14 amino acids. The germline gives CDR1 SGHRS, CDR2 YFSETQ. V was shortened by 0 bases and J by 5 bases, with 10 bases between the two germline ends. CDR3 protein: CASSLVLGGDTQYF. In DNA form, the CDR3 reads TGCGCCAGCAGCTTGGTGCTCGGTGGAGATACGCAGTATTTT.

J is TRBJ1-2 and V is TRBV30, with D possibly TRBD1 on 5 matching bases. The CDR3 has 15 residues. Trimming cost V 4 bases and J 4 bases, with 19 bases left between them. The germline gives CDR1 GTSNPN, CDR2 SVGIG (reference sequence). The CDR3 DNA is TGTGCCTGGATGGGGCTCCAAGGGTTCCCCTATGGCTACACCTTC. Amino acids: CAWMGLQGFPYGYTF.

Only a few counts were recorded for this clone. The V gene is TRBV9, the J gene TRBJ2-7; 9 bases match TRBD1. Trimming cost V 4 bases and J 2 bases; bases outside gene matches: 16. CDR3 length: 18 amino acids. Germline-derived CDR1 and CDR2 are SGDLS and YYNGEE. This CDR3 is CASSPRGGGTGPTYEQYF. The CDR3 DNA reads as TGTGCCAGCAGCCCACGAGGGGGGGGGACAGGGCCCACCTACGAGCAGTACTTC.

CDR3 nucleotide sequence: TGTGCCAGCAGTCCTCGAGGAGGAGCCTCCTATGGCTACACCTTC. Translated, it gives CASSPRGGASYGYTF. V and J are TRBV2 and TRBJ1-2; D not resolved. The ends were cut back, 5 bases at V and 4 bases at J, with 17 bases in the middle. The CDR3 sequence is 15 residues long. Germline CDR1 and CDR2: SNHLY and FYNNEI.

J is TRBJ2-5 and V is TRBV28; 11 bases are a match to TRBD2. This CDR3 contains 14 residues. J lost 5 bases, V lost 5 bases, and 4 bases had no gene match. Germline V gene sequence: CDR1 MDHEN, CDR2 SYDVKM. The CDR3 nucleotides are TGTGCCAGCAGTCCCGGGACTAGCGGTGAGACCCAGTACTTC. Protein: CASSPGTSGETQYF.

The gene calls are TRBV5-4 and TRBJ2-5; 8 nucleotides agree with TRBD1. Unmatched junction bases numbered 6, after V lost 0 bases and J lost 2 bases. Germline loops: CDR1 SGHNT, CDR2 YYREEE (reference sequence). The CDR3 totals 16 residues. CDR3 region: CASSLAGGIPQETQYF. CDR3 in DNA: TGTGCCAGCAGCTTGGCAGGGGGCATCCCTCAAGAGACCCAGTACTTC.

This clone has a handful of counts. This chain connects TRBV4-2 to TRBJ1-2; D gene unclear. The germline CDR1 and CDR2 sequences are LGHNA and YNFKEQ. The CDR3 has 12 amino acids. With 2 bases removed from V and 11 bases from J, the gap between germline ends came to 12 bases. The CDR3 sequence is CASSQSSAGYTF. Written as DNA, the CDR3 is TGTGCCAGCAGCCAAAGCAGCGCTGGGTACACCTTC.

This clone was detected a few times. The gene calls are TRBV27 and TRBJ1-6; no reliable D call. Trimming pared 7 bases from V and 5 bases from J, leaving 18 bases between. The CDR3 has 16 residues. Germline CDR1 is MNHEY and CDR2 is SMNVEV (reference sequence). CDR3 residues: CASIRGWFWDNSPLHF. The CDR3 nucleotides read TGTGCCAGCATACGGGGTTGGTTTTGGGATAATTCACCCCTCCACTTT.

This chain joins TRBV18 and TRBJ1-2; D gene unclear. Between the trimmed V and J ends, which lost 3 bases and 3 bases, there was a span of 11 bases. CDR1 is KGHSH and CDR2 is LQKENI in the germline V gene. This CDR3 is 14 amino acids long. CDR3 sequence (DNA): TGTGCCAGCTCACCTCGGGTGGACTACTATGGCTACACCTTC. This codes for CASSPRVDYYGYTF.

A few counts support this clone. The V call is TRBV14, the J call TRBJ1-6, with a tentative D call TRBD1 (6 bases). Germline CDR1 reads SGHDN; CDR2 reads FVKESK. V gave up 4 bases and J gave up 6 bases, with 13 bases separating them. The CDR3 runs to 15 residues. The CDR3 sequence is CASSPHVGGNSPLHF. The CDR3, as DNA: TGTGCCAGCAGCCCTCACGTAGGGGGTAATTCACCCCTCCACTTT.

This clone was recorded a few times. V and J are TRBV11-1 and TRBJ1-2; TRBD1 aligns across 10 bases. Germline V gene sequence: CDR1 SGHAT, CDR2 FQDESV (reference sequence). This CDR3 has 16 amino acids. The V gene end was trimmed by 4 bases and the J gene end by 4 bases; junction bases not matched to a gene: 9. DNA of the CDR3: TGTGCCAGCAGCTCCCGGGACAGGGGCGTCTTCTATGGCTACACCTTC. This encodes CASSSRDRGVFYGYTF.

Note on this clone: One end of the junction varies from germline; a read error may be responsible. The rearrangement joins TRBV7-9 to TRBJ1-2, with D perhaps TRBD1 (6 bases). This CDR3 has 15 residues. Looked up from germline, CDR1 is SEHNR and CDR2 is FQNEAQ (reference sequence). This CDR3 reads CSSSLAQTGLGGYTF. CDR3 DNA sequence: TGTTCCAGCAGCTTAGCACAGACAGGCCTAGGTGGCTACACCTTC.

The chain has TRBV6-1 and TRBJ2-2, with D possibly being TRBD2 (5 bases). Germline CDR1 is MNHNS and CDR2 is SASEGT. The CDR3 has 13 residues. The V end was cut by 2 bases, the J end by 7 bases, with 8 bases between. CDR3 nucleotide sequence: TGTGCCAGCAGTGAACTCCGGGGCGGGGAGCTGTTTTTT. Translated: CASSELRGGELFF.

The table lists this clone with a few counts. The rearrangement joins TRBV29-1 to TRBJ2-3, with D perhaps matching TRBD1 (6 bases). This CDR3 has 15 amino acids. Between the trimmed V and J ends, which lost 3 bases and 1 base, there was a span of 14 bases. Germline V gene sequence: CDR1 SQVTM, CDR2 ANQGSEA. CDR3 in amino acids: CSVDQQGPRTDTQYF. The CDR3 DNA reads TGCAGCGTTGACCAACAGGGACCTCGCACAGATACGCAGTATTTT.

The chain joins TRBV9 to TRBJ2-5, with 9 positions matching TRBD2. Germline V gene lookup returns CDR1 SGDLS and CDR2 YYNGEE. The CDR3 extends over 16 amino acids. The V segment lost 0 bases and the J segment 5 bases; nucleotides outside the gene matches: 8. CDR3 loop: CASSVGISGRGETQYF. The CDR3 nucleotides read TGTGCCAGCAGCGTAGGGATTAGCGGGAGAGGGGAGACCCAGTACTTC.

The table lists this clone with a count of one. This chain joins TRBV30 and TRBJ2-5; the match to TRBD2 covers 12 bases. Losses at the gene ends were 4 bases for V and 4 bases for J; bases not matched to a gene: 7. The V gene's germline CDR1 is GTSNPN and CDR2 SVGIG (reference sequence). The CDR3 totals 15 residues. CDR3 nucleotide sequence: TGTGCCTGGACCCGACTAGCGGGGGAGTTAGAGACCCAGTACTTC. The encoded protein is CAWTRLAGELETQYF.

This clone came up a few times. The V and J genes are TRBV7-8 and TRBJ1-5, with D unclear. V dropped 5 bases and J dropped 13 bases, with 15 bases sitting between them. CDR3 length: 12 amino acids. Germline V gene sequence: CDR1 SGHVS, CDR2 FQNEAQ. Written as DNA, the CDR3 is TGTGCCAGCAGCCTCTTCGGGGAGGCTCAGCATTTT. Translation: CASSLFGEAQHF.

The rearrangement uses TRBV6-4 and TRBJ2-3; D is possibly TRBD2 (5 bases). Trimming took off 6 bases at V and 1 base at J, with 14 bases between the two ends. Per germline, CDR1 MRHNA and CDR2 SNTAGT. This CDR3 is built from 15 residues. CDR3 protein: CASSAQTTGTDTQYF. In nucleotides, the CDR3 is TGTGCCAGCAGCGCCCAGACTACCGGCACAGATACGCAGTATTTT.

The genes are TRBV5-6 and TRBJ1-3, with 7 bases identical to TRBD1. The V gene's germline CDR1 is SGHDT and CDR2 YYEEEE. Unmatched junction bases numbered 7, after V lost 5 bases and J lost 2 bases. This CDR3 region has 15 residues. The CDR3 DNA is TGTGCCAGCAGTCGACAGGGACGCGCTGGAAACACCATATATTTT. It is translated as CASSRQGRAGNTIYF.

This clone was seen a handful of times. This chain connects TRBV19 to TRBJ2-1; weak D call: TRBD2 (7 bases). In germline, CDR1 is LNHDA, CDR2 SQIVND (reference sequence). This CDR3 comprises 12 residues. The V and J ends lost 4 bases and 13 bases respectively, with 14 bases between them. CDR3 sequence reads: CASSTPPGGQFF. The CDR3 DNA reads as TGTGCCAGTAGTACCCCCCCGGGGGGCCAGTTCTTC. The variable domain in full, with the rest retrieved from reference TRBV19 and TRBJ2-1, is DGGITQSPKYLFRKEGQNVTLSCEQNLNHDAMYWYRQDPGQGLRLIYYSQIVNDFQKGDIAEGYSVSREKKESFPLTVTSAQKNPTAFYLCASSTPPGGQFFGPGTRLTVL.

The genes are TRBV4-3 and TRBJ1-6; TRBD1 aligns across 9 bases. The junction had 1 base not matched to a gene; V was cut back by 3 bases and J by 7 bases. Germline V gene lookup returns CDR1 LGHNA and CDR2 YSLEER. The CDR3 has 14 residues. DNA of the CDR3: TGCGCCAGCAGCCACGGACAGGGGAATTCACCCCTCCACTTT. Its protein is CASSHGQGNSPLHF.